These T cell receptor beta chains were read from a single sample in a study of blood T cell repertoires in COVID-19. Assay: immunoSEQ multiplex PCR; the TCRdb copy retains only in-frame clones and omits some. The sample has approximately 83,000 clones; 88% are singletons. The source material was peripheral blood. These receptors came from a man in his 70s with acute or convalescent COVID-19. Each CDR3 is given with its conserved first and last residue. D genes are given only for firm matches.

cdr3_length d_call j_call v_call cdr3_aa
16 TRBD2 TRBJ2-2 TRBV6-1 CASSAGLAANTGELFF
14 . TRBJ1-1 TRBV20-1 CSASMVRGRTEAFF
13 . TRBJ2-1 TRBV5-1 CASQADSYNEQFF
18 TRBD1 TRBJ1-6 TRBV13 CASSSVRDTGGPNSPLHF
17 TRBD1 TRBJ1-5 TRBV10-3 CAISDTQGYNSNQPQHF
12 TRBD1 TRBJ2-7 TRBV6-5 CASSRQGVEQYF
13 . TRBJ1-2 TRBV5-6 CASSYDSAYGYTF
17 TRBD1 TRBJ2-3 TRBV9 CASSVEGQGLSTDTQYF
14 . TRBJ2-7 TRBV3-1/TRBV3-2 CASSQERGVSEQYF
15 TRBD1 TRBJ2-7 TRBV7-2 CASSLGQGESYEQYF
13 . TRBJ1-1 TRBV7-2 CASSLTRNTEAFF
14 . TRBJ2-7 TRBV29-1 CSVLTRGPPYEQYF
12 . TRBJ2-7 TRBV12-3/TRBV12-4 CASSLGSYEQYF
16 . TRBJ2-3 TRBV15 CATSREGGTSTDTQYF
17 TRBD2 TRBJ2-3 TRBV10-2 CASSESLGLAGGLTQYF
12 . TRBJ1-2 TRBV7-9 CASSPPGYGYTF
13 TRBD2 TRBJ2-7 TRBV16 CASSRLTSGEQYF
14 . TRBJ1-6 TRBV5-8 CASSFRQGGSPLHF
13 TRBD1 TRBJ1-3 TRBV29-1 CSARQGSGNTIYF
15 TRBD1 TRBJ1-1 TRBV5-1 CASSSQQGALGEAFF
13 . TRBJ1-1 TRBV6-5 CASSYSGGSEAFF
17 . TRBJ2-1 TRBV19 CASSPGLFLSSYNEQFF
16 . TRBJ1-5 TRBV21-1 CASSKQGDYSNQPQHF
13 . TRBJ1-2 TRBV6-5 CASSPDWNYGYTF
19 TRBD2 TRBJ2-7 TRBV3-1/TRBV3-2 CASSVTGTSGIFGPYEQYF